The 24 T cell receptor beta chains listed next were all sequenced from one sample in a study of vaccination and CD4 T cells after COVID-19. The Oncomine TCR Beta short-read assay sequenced DNA from cultured CD4+ T cells. TCRdb independently ran MiXCR on the PCR reads; one entry per CDR3 protein. The profile covers more than 12,000 distinct CDR3 sequences, with roughly 36% appearing a single time and around 33% taken by the ten largest. Specified treatment: roughly 11-day PBMC culture with coronavirus spike peptide pools or control peptides (ViraFEST assay). These receptors' targets are unknown. The sequenced material came from cultured CD4+ T cells from blood. The receptor set was obtained from a human donor with COVID-19.

This chain connects TRBV4-2 to TRBJ2-6; D gene ambiguous. Trimming left V 1 base short and J 0 bases short, with 4 bases between. The V gene's germline CDR1 is LGHNA and CDR2 YNFKEQ. CDR3 length: 15 residues. This chain's CDR3 is CASSQGSSGANVLTF. In DNA, the CDR3 is TGTGCCAGCAGCCAAGGCTCCTCTGGGGCCAACGTCCTGACTTTC.

In this sample, this clonotype is medium-sized. The chain combines TRBV20-1 with TRBJ1-5, with D possibly matching TRBD1 (5 bases). Trimming cost V 0 bases and J 5 bases, with 8 bases left between them. The CDR3 is 13 residues long. Germline CDR1 reads DFQATT; CDR2 reads SNEGSKA (reference sequence). The CDR3: CSARDRGDQPQHF. For the CDR3, the DNA is TGCAGTGCTAGAGACCGAGGGGATCAGCCCCAGCATTTT.

This clonotype was seen only a few times. V and J are TRBV7-3 and TRBJ2-1, with 11 bases identical to TRBD2. CDR1 and CDR2 (germline): SGHTA, FQGTGA. J was trimmed by 10 bases and V by 5 bases; bases with no gene match: 10. The CDR3 spans 15 residues. CDR3 in amino acids: CASSQLAGGGGEQFF. DNA for the CDR3: TGTGCCAGCAGCCAGCTAGCGGGGGGCGGAGGGGAGCAGTTCTTC.

The V gene is TRBV25-1, the J gene TRBJ2-6, with D unresolved. Germline V gene sequence: CDR1 MGHDK, CDR2 SYGVNS. The CDR3 covers 12 residues. Deletions cut 1 base from V and 9 bases from J, with 4 bases between. CDR3 amino acids: CASSESYNVLTF. DNA of the CDR3: TGTGCCAGCAGTGAATCCTACAACGTCCTGACTTTC.

The chain links TRBV20-1 to TRBJ1-1; D gene uncertain. Trimming removed 2 bases at V and 3 bases at J, with 10 bases between. This CDR3 region has 13 residues. Germline V lookup: CDR1 DFQATT, CDR2 SNEGSKA (reference sequence). The CDR3 is CSARRSWDTEAFF. CDR3 coding DNA: TGCAGTGCTAGACGGTCTTGGGACACTGAAGCTTTCTTT.

This clonotype was seen a few times. This chain connects TRBV7-6 to TRBJ2-1; no clear D gene. Germline values: CDR1 SGHVS, CDR2 FNYEAQ. V was cut by 1 base and J by 8 bases, with 9 bases left in between. The CDR3 runs 13 residues. The CDR3 DNA reads as TGTGCCAGCAGCTTAGGTGGCGTGGATGAGCAGTTCTTC. Translating it yields CASSLGGVDEQFF.

This CDR3 is CASSKPGTVKLFF. The CDR3 coding sequence is TGTGCCAGCAGTAAGCCCGGGACAGTAAAACTGTTTTTT. The V call is TRBV6-1, the J call TRBJ1-4; TRBD1 agrees at 7 bases. The CDR3 is 13 amino acids. Trimming cost V 5 bases and J 10 bases; bases outside gene matches: 7. Germline-derived CDR1 and CDR2 are MNHNS and SASEGT.

The V call is TRBV20-1, the J call TRBJ2-3; 10 bases align to TRBD2. Trimming cost V 6 bases and J 0 bases; bases outside gene matches: 12. This CDR3 comprises 17 residues. Germline V lookup: CDR1 DFQATT, CDR2 SNEGSKA (reference sequence). The CDR3 here is CSAPTSGAGGSTDTQYF. The CDR3 nucleotides read TGCAGTGCCCCTACTAGCGGGGCCGGGGGAAGCACAGATACGCAGTATTTT.

The CDR3 reads CASSLDSKETQYF. The CDR3 nucleotides read TGTGCCAGCAGCCTGGATAGCAAAGAGACCCAGTACTTC. The chain employs TRBV7-2 and TRBJ2-5; no firm D call. Trimming took off 5 bases at V and 3 bases at J, with 10 bases between the two ends. Germline V lookup: CDR1 SGHTA, CDR2 FQGNSA. The CDR3 runs to 13 residues.

This clonotype was detected only a few times. This rearrangement joins TRBV6-5 to TRBJ2-1; 9 bases match TRBD2. CDR1 and CDR2 (germline): MNHEY, SVGAGI. The CDR3 totals 16 residues. After removal of 0 bases from V and 11 bases from J, the junction contained 11 bases not matched to a gene. The CDR3 nucleotides are TGTGCCAGCAGTTACTCGAGGGCTAGCGGGGAAGAAAAGCAGTTCTTC. Translated, it gives CASSYSRASGEEKQFF.

The gene calls are TRBV29-1 and TRBJ2-6; the match to TRBD1 covers 9 bases. The germline V gene has CDR1 SQVTM and CDR2 ANQGSEA. The V gene end was trimmed by 4 bases and the J gene end by 1 base; junction bases not matched to a gene: 5. The CDR3 spans 16 residues. Here the CDR3 reads CSVGDRAVSGANVLTF. The CDR3, as DNA: TGCAGCGTTGGGGACAGGGCCGTATCTGGGGCCAACGTCCTGACTTTC.

This clonotype was seen more than once but under ten times. V usage is TRBV6-1 and J usage is TRBJ2-5, with 9 bases identical to TRBD2. This CDR3 is 16 amino acids long. The germline gives CDR1 MNHNS, CDR2 SASEGT. The J segment lost 4 bases and the V segment lost 4 bases, leaving 10 bases of the junction unmatched. The CDR3 sequence: CASSVASGAGGETQYF. CDR3 nucleotide sequence: TGTGCCAGCAGTGTGGCTAGCGGGGCAGGGGGAGAGACCCAGTACTTC.

The V call is TRBV12-5, the J call TRBJ1-2; TRBD1 matches at 9 bases. CDR3 length: 15 residues. The germline gives CDR1 LGHNT, CDR2 FRNRAP. The V gene end was trimmed by 6 bases and the J gene end by 0 bases; junction bases not matched to a gene: 5. The CDR3 region has the DNA TGTGCTAGTGGCCTGGACAGGGGAGCTAACTATGGCTACACCTTC. This translates into CASGLDRGANYGYTF.

This clonotype came up a few times. The rearrangement links TRBV7-9 to TRBJ2-7; D not resolved. There are 14 residues in the CDR3. Germline assignment: CDR1 SEHNR and CDR2 FQNEAQ (reference sequence). Trimming cost V 1 base and J 6 bases, with 13 bases left between them. CDR3 sequence (DNA): TGTGCCAGCAGCTTAGTTACGGATGCCTCCGAGCAGTACTTC. Translating gives CASSLVTDASEQYF.

The chain joins TRBV6-2 or TRBV6-3 to TRBJ1-5; tentative D call: TRBD1 (5 bases). This CDR3 is built from 13 residues. CDR1 and CDR2 (germline): MNHEY, SVGEGT. The V and J ends lost 2 bases and 6 bases respectively, with 8 bases between them. The CDR3 is CASSYRGIQPQHF. The CDR3 nucleotides read TGTGCCAGCAGTTACAGGGGAATTCAGCCCCAGCATTTT.

This clonotype was seen more than once but under ten times. The rearrangement joins TRBV21-1 to TRBJ2-7; the table names TRBD1, a call not compared with the DNA. TRBV21-1 is classified as a pseudogene. The CDR3 is made up of 16 amino acids. Here the CDR3 DNA reads TGTGCCAGCAGCACCAATGACAGGGCCCGCTCCTACGAGCAGTACTTC. It codes for CASSTNDRARSYEQYF.

The rearrangement joins TRBV7-6 to TRBJ1-2; D call uncertain. This CDR3 contains 15 residues. Germline V gene lookup returns CDR1 SGHVS and CDR2 FNYEAQ. Trimming cost V 1 base and J 7 bases, with 16 bases left between them. CDR3 amino acids: CASSLGRPDAGGYTF. CDR3 DNA: TGTGCCAGCAGCTTAGGACGTCCCGATGCAGGTGGCTACACCTTC.

V usage is TRBV20-1 and J usage is TRBJ2-7; tentatively, D is TRBD1 (6 bases). Per germline, CDR1 DFQATT and CDR2 SNEGSKA (reference sequence). This CDR3 has 14 amino acids. Trimming removed 5 bases from V and 4 bases from J, with 18 bases in between. The CDR3 reads CSARGDRSLYEQYF. For the CDR3, the DNA is TGCAGTGCTCGAGGTGACAGGTCCCTGTACGAGCAGTACTTC.

The V and J genes are TRBV10-1 and TRBJ1-6; D is undetermined. The CDR3 is made up of 18 amino acids. Germline-derived CDR1 and CDR2 are WNHNN and SYGVQD (reference sequence). Trimming pared 1 base from V and 7 bases from J, leaving 20 bases between. For the CDR3, the DNA is TGCGCCAGCAGTGAGTATTTCTTTACCGGTGGCCGCAATTCACCCCTCCACTTT. Translated: CASSEYFFTGGRNSPLHF.

This clonotype was picked up a small number of times. V gene TRBV7-9 combines with J gene TRBJ2-2; D uncertain. The CDR3 runs 14 residues. The germline V gene has CDR1 SEHNR and CDR2 FQNEAQ (reference sequence). V dropped 5 bases and J dropped 7 bases, with 14 bases sitting between them. The CDR3 loop reads CASSPRRDNGELFF. CDR3 coding DNA: TGTGCCAGCAGCCCTCGAAGGGATAACGGGGAGCTGTTTTTT.

The rearrangement links TRBV6-1 to TRBJ1-6, with TRBD1 as a possible D gene (6 bases). Deletions cut 5 bases from V and 5 bases from J, with 13 bases between. Germline CDR1 is MNHNS and CDR2 is SASEGT. CDR3 size: 15 residues. The CDR3 protein is CASSPSGTNNSPLHF. In DNA form, the CDR3 reads TGTGCCAGCAGTCCATCCGGGACAAATAATTCACCCCTCCACTTT.

J is TRBJ2-7 and V is TRBV20-1; 8 bases are shared with TRBD1. The CDR3 length is 12 residues. Losses at the gene ends were 5 bases for V and 2 bases for J; bases not matched to a gene: 2. Germline CDR1 reads DFQATT; CDR2 reads SNEGSKA (reference sequence). CDR3 DNA sequence: TGCAGTGCTCGGGGACAGGCCTACGAGCAGTACTTC. Residues: CSARGQAYEQYF.

J is TRBJ2-1 and V is TRBV7-3, with D perhaps matching TRBD2 (6 bases). Trimming stripped 5 bases from V and 7 bases from J, with 12 bases between. Germline V lookup: CDR1 SGHTA, CDR2 FQGTGA. This CDR3 region has 13 residues. The CDR3 sequence is CASSRYLANEQFF. The CDR3 DNA follows: TGTGCCAGCAGCCGATACCTAGCGAATGAGCAGTTCTTC.

In its sample, this clonotype was seen a few times. This sequence joins TRBV24-1 and TRBJ2-5; the D is unclear. V lost 2 bases to trimming and J lost 4 bases, with 16 bases between them. In germline, CDR1 is KGHDR, CDR2 SFDVKD. The CDR3 has 16 amino acids. This chain's CDR3 is CATSDSGPKKRETQYF. Written as DNA, the CDR3 is TGTGCCACCAGTGATTCCGGGCCGAAAAAGCGAGAGACCCAGTACTTC.